This is a list of T cell receptor beta chains from one sample in a study of T cell changes during pregnancy in multiple sclerosis. Measured with immunoSEQ multiplex PCR; TCRdb has only the in-frame clones, and not every one. The data hold almost 50,000 clones, with 90% to 95% observed a single time. Material: peripheral blood, obtained after pregnancy. Receptors were obtained from a female donor with multiple sclerosis, enrolled in a pregnancy study. Each CDR3 is given with its conserved first and last residue. The order of the fields is D gene, V gene, clone size, J gene, CDR3 DNA, CDR3 protein. A D gene is named only where the DNA matches it firmly. The size field is filled for only some rows; it gives once, few, many or a size class.

d_gene: TRBD1; v_gene: TRBV7-2; abundance: NA; j_gene: TRBJ2-5; CDR3nt: TGTGCCAGCAGCCCGTCCTCGGGACAGGGGACTGAGACCCAGTACTTC; CDR3aa: CASSPSSGQGTETQYF
d_gene: NA; v_gene: TRBV12-5; abundance: NA; j_gene: TRBJ1-1; CDR3nt: TGTGCTAGTGGTTTGTTTGCGGGGGCGAACACTGAAGCTTTCTTT; CDR3aa: CASGLFAGANTEAFF
d_gene: NA; v_gene: TRBV15; abundance: NA; j_gene: TRBJ2-7; CDR3nt: TGTGCCACCAGCAGAGTGCCCCGAGACGAGCAGTACTTC; CDR3aa: CATSRVPRDEQYF
d_gene: NA; v_gene: TRBV9; abundance: NA; j_gene: TRBJ1-2; CDR3nt: TGTGCCAGCAGCGTAGTGAGAAGTACTGGCTACACCTTC; CDR3aa: CASSVVRSTGYTF
d_gene: NA; v_gene: TRBV9; abundance: once; j_gene: TRBJ1-1; CDR3nt: TGTGCCAGCAGCCCTCAAGTTAAGGTGGGTCGGGACACTGAAGCTTTCTTT; CDR3aa: CASSPQVKVGRDTEAFF
d_gene: NA; v_gene: TRBV28; abundance: NA; j_gene: TRBJ1-2; CDR3nt: TGTGCCAGCCTTTTCTCGACACGCAACTATGGCTACACCTTC; CDR3aa: CASLFSTRNYGYTF
d_gene: NA; v_gene: TRBV27; abundance: NA; j_gene: TRBJ1-3; CDR3nt: TGTGCCAGCAAGGGGCATGGCTCTGGAAACACCATATATTTT; CDR3aa: CASKGHGSGNTIYF
d_gene: TRBD1; v_gene: TRBV19; abundance: NA; j_gene: TRBJ1-6; CDR3nt: TGTGCCAGTAGTATAGTTCAGGGGGGTTCACCCCTCCACTTT; CDR3aa: CASSIVQGGSPLHF
d_gene: TRBD2; v_gene: TRBV6-6; abundance: NA; j_gene: TRBJ2-5; CDR3nt: TGTGCCAGCAGGTCGGGCGGGGGGAACCAAGAGACCCAGTACTTC; CDR3aa: CASRSGGGNQETQYF
d_gene: NA; v_gene: TRBV7-2; abundance: NA; j_gene: TRBJ2-5; CDR3nt: TGTGCCAGCAGCGAACGCAGGGTTGGAGAGACCCAGTACTTC; CDR3aa: CASSERRVGETQYF
d_gene: NA; v_gene: TRBV7-2; abundance: NA; j_gene: TRBJ1-6; CDR3nt: TGTGCCAGCAGCTTTGACAGGAACTATAATTCACCCCTCCACTTT; CDR3aa: CASSFDRNYNSPLHF
d_gene: TRBD2; v_gene: TRBV5-4; abundance: once; j_gene: TRBJ2-2; CDR3nt: TGTGCCAGCAGCTCAATTCTAGCGGGGGGCACCGGGGAGCTGTTTTTT; CDR3aa: CASSSILAGGTGELFF
d_gene: NA; v_gene: TRBV5-1; abundance: NA; j_gene: TRBJ2-3; CDR3nt: TGCGCCAGCAGTTTCTTTGTAGAGATTTCTAGCACAGATACGCAGTATTTT; CDR3aa: CASSFFVEISSTDTQYF
d_gene: NA; v_gene: TRBV12-5; abundance: once; j_gene: TRBJ2-1; CDR3nt: TGTGCTAGTGGATTAGGGGGATACAATGAGCAGTTCTTC; CDR3aa: CASGLGGYNEQFF
d_gene: NA; v_gene: TRBV7-2; abundance: few; j_gene: TRBJ2-1; CDR3nt: TGTGCCAGCAGCTTACGACAATTGAATGAGCAGTTCTTC; CDR3aa: CASSLRQLNEQFF
d_gene: NA; v_gene: TRBV19; abundance: once; j_gene: TRBJ1-2; CDR3nt: TGTGCCAGTAGTCCTGACAGGAACTATGGCTACACCTTC; CDR3aa: CASSPDRNYGYTF